A single sample gave rise to the 17 T cell receptor beta chains below, sequenced in a study of blood T cell repertoires in COVID-19. Method: immunoSEQ multiplex PCR; TCRdb's copy keeps in-frame clones and lacks some. In the table there are 200,000 to 300,000 clones, 80% to 90% of which are singletons. Sequencing was done on a sample of peripheral blood. Receptors were obtained from a woman aged 70-85 years with acute or convalescent COVID-19.

The chain combines TRBV4-3 with TRBJ2-2, with TRBD1 matching over 8 bases. The CDR3 spans 16 residues. V lost 2 bases, J lost 1 base, and 3 bases stayed unmatched. Germline V gene sequence: CDR1 LGHNA, CDR2 YSLEER. CDR3 nucleotide sequence: TGCGCCAGCAGCCAAAACAGGGGGAAGAACACCGGGGAGCTGTTTTTT. Its protein is CASSQNRGKNTGELFF.

The V and J genes are TRBV6-1 and TRBJ1-2, with D tentatively TRBD1 (5 bases). The germline CDR1 and CDR2 sequences are MNHNS and SASEGT. The V end lost 4 bases, the J end lost 3 bases, and 18 bases lay between the germline ends. The CDR3 spans 16 residues. The CDR3 region has the DNA TGTGCCAGCAGTGGCCCCTCGGGGGACTCGTACTATGGCTACACCTTC. Amino acid sequence: CASSGPSGDSYYGYTF.

V gene TRBV10-3 combines with J gene TRBJ1-2; TRBD1 might be the D (6 bases). Germline V gives CDR1 ENHRY, CDR2 SYGVKD. The length of the CDR3 is 14 residues. V was pared by 4 bases and J by 1 base, with 10 bases between. The CDR3 sequence is CAISVGGINYGYTF. CDR3 nucleotides: TGTGCCATCAGTGTAGGGGGAATTAACTATGGCTACACCTTC.

This clone has only a few counts. This chain joins TRBV6-1 and TRBJ2-7; maybe TRBD2 (6 bases). There are 14 residues in the CDR3. Germline loops: CDR1 MNHNS, CDR2 SASEGT. The germline V and J ends were trimmed by 1 base and 3 bases, with 10 bases remaining between them. CDR3 nucleotides: TGTGCCAGCAGTGAAGAGTGGCGGGACTACGAGCAGTACTTC. As protein: CASSEEWRDYEQYF.

The chain uses TRBV4-1 and TRBJ1-2, with D perhaps matching TRBD1 (6 bases). The CDR3 is 16 amino acids. The germline gives CDR1 MGHRA, CDR2 YSYEKL. Between the trimmed V and J ends, which lost 0 bases and 0 bases, there was a span of 11 bases. The CDR3 spells CASSQDRTVANYGYTF. The CDR3 bases are TGCGCCAGCAGCCAAGATAGGACAGTAGCTAACTATGGCTACACCTTC.

V usage is TRBV4-2 and J usage is TRBJ2-2, with D perhaps matching TRBD1 (5 bases). V was clipped by 1 base and J by 8 bases, with 11 bases between them. From germline, CDR1 is LGHNA and CDR2 YNFKEQ. The CDR3 has 14 residues. The CDR3 sequence: CASSQGQSAGELFF. Written as DNA, the CDR3 is TGTGCCAGCAGCCAAGGACAGAGTGCTGGGGAGCTGTTTTTT.

V is TRBV4-3 and J is TRBJ1-4, with D unclear. The germline V and J ends were trimmed by 0 bases and 12 bases, with 17 bases remaining between them. The length of the CDR3 is 15 residues. Germline values: CDR1 LGHNA, CDR2 YSLEER. The chain's CDR3 is CASSQDRHIRRELFF. The CDR3 DNA is TGCGCCAGCAGCCAAGATCGACACATCCGGAGGGAACTGTTTTTT.

The chain couples TRBV27 to TRBJ1-2; 7 bases are shared with TRBD1. Germline CDR1 is MNHEY and CDR2 is SMNVEV (reference sequence). The V gene end was trimmed by 5 bases and the J gene end by 7 bases; junction bases not matched to a gene: 13. This CDR3 comprises 15 residues. This CDR3 reads CASSPTGRQGGGYTF. The CDR3, as DNA: TGTGCCAGCAGTCCGACGGGAAGACAGGGCGGTGGCTACACCTTC.

V and J are TRBV6-1 and TRBJ1-2, with D unclear. Per germline, CDR1 MNHNS and CDR2 SASEGT. V shed 2 bases and J shed 4 bases, with 11 bases lying between them. The CDR3 sequence is 14 residues long. The CDR3 bases are TGTGCCAGCAGTGAACCGGTCCGCGGCTATGGCTACACCTTC. Translating it yields CASSEPVRGYGYTF.

The V call is TRBV6-5, the J call TRBJ1-2; 7 positions match TRBD1. The germline V gene encodes CDR1 MNHEY and CDR2 SVGAGI. The CDR3 length is 14 residues. Losses at the gene ends were 6 bases for V and 4 bases for J; bases not matched to a gene: 8. As DNA, the CDR3 is TGTGCCAGCAGCCCGGTGGGACAGACCTATGGCTACACCTTC. Protein: CASSPVGQTYGYTF.

The table lists this clone with a count of one. V is TRBV3-1 (or the pseudogene TRBV3-2) and J is TRBJ1-2; TRBD1 matches 10 bases. The V segment lost 4 bases and the J segment 4 bases; nucleotides outside the gene matches: 15. Germline V CDR1 and CDR2: LGHDT, YNNKEL (reference sequence). The CDR3 has 18 amino acids. CDR3 DNA sequence: TGTGCCAGCAGCCCATCTCTCTTCCCAGACAGGGGGCTCTATGGCTACACCTTC. This codes for CASSPSLFPDRGLYGYTF.

The chain has TRBV3-1 (or the pseudogene TRBV3-2) and TRBJ2-1, with 7 nucleotides matching TRBD1. V shed 7 bases, J shed 0 bases, and the junction held 15 bases outside the gene matches. This CDR3 is built from 18 residues. Germline V gives CDR1 LGHDT, CDR2 YNNKEL (reference sequence). CDR3 sequence (DNA): TGTGCCAGCAACCTCCCCGATACGACAGGGCCCTCCTACAATGAGCAGTTCTTC. This gives the protein CASNLPDTTGPSYNEQFF.

This chain links TRBV5-4 with TRBJ2-5; 11 bases are shared with TRBD2. V lost 2 bases and J lost 4; bases outside the gene matches: 7. Germline V gene data show CDR1 as SGHNT and CDR2 as YYREEE (reference sequence). The CDR3 is 16 amino acids. In DNA form, the CDR3 reads TGTGCCAGCAGCTTAGATAGCGGGGGGGCGGCAGAGACCCAGTACTTC. It encodes CASSLDSGGAAETQYF.

In DNA form, the CDR3 reads TGTGCCAGCAGCCTCAGGCGGGGGGGAGGCACCGGGGAGCTGTTTTTT. Amino acids: CASSLRRGGGTGELFF. The rearrangement links TRBV3-1 (or the pseudogene TRBV3-2) to TRBJ2-2; 9 bases align to TRBD2. CDR3 length equals 16 residues. V trimming: 4 bases; J trimming: 4 bases; junction bases outside the gene matches: 7. Germline lookup yields CDR1 LGHDT and CDR2 YNNKEL (reference sequence).

The V and J genes are TRBV24-1 and TRBJ1-5; no reliable D call. V lost 3 bases to trimming and J lost 7 bases, with 9 bases between them. The CDR3 spans 13 residues. Germline V CDR1 and CDR2: KGHDR, SFDVKD. The CDR3 DNA is TGTGCCACCAGTGATGGAGTCGCGCAGCCCCAGCATTTT. As protein: CATSDGVAQPQHF.

The chain carries TRBV6-2 or TRBV6-3 and TRBJ2-7; 11 nucleotides agree with TRBD2. Germline loops: CDR1 MNHEY, CDR2 SVGEGT. J was trimmed by 3 bases and V by 6 bases; bases with no gene match: 10. CDR3 length: 16 residues. The CDR3 is CASSQTSGDAFYEQYF. CDR3 bases: TGTGCCAGCAGCCAGACTAGCGGGGATGCTTTCTACGAGCAGTACTTC.

The chain recombines TRBV19 with TRBJ2-2; 8 bases map to TRBD1. CDR3 length equals 14 residues. V lost 9 bases to trimming and J lost 0 bases; unmatched junction nucleotides: 3. Germline V gene data show CDR1 as LNHDA and CDR2 as SQIVND (reference sequence). The CDR3 coding sequence is TGTGCCAGCATACAGGGGGCGAACACCGGGGAGCTGTTTTTT. Residues: CASIQGANTGELFF.